This T cell receptor beta chain derives from a study of blood T cell repertoires in COVID-19. The overall study: Donors in the United States, Italy and Spain gave samples during acute or convalescent COVID-19. T cells, B-cell-depleted T cells, or PBMCs provided the cDNA or gDNA that served as material.

The V end lost 2 bases, the J end lost 4 bases, and 12 bases lay between the germline ends. CDR1 is SGHNT, CDR2 YYREEE, per germline (reference sequence). The CDR3 contains 14 residues. Seattle researchers signed up patients amid active infection and tracked them longitudinally. Original processing notes: Amplification with reference gene primers provided the estimates of nucleated cell counts. The protocol was immunoSEQ multiplex PCR, while the TCRdb copy is restricted to in-frame clones and leaves out a portion. The V and J calls and clone size come from that table; D and trimming were worked out from the DNA. Among approximately 290,000 clones listed, around 92% were seen once.

The V gene is TRBV5-4, the J gene TRBJ1-2; D call uncertain. The receptor's source is a woman younger than 45 with COVID-19, enrolled during active disease. Source material: peripheral blood. The CDR3 DNA reads as TGTGCCAGCAGCTTTGAAGACGGCGGCTATGGCTACACCTTC. It yields the protein CASSFEDGGYGYTF.